This T cell receptor beta chain emerged from a study of CD8 T cells in ankylosing spondylitis. Study results and caveats: A TCR beta motif of roughly eight highly homologous variants appeared characteristic of ankylosing spondylitis blood.

This clonotype was counted only a few times. Its antigen is undetermined. The germline V and J ends were trimmed by 0 bases and 11 bases, with 6 bases remaining between them. CDR1 SGHDT and CDR2 YYEEEE come from the germline V gene. The CDR3 has 11 amino acids. TCRdb redid the calling of the 5' RACE reads with MiXCR, one entry per CDR3 protein. Here the sample spans approximately 200,000 distinct CDR3 sequences, 9.5% to 15% being singletons. This TCR was recovered from a male donor with ankylosing spondylitis or in good health (not recorded which). The sequenced sample was blood, either unsorted or a sorted T cell fraction (not recorded which). The J gene is TRBJ2-1, the V gene TRBV5-6; no reliable D call. The CDR3 sequence is CASSLATKQFF. The CDR3 coding sequence is TGTGCCAGCAGCTTGGCAACTAAGCAGTTCTTC. The entire variable domain, with the rest obtained from reference TRBV5-6 and TRBJ2-1, is as follows: DAGVTQSPTHLIKTRGQQVTLRCSPKSGHDTVSWYQQALGQGPQFIFQYYEEEERQRGNFPDRFSGHQFPNYSSELNVNALLLGDSALYLCASSLATKQFFGPGTRLTVL.